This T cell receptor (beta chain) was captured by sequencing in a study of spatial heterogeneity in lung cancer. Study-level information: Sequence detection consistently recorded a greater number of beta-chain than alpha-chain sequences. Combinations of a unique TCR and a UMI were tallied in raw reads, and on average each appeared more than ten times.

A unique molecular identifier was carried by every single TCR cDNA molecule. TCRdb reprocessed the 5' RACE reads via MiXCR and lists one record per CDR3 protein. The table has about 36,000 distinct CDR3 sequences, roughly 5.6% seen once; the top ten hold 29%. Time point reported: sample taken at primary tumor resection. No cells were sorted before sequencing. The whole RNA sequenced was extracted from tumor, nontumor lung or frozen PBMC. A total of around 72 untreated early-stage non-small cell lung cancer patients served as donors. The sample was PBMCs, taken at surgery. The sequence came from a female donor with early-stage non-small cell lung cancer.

The CDR3, as DNA: TGTGCCAGCTCCCCAATCGCGAACACCGGGGAGCTGTTTTTT. It is translated as CASSPIANTGELFF. The chain carries TRBV18 and TRBJ2-2; D call uncertain. The V and J ends lost 6 bases and 0 bases respectively, with 8 bases between them. CDR3 length equals 14 residues. CDR1 is KGHSH and CDR2 is LQKENI in the germline V gene.